Listed below are T cell receptor beta chains from one sample, sequenced in a study of control samples from healthy donors and cancer patients. Clones were sequenced by immunoSEQ multiplex PCR, and TCRdb holds only the in-frame ones, with some missing. This table has about 130,000 clones, 90% to 95% appearing once. Sequenced input: PBMCs. The receptors shown here come from a man aged 50-60 years with head and neck cancer. Each CDR3 is given with its conserved first and last residue. The D gene is left open where the match is weak. Only some rows state a clone size, as once, few, many or a class for expanded clones.

d_gene	v_gene	abundance	j_gene	CDR3aa	CDR3nt
NA	TRBV6-5	NA	TRBJ2-3	CASITQGSTDTQYF	TGTGCCAGCATAACGCAGGGATCCACAGATACGCAGTATTTT
TRBD1	TRBV19	NA	TRBJ2-7	CASSNPRGSAYEQYF	TGTGCCAGTAGTAACCCCAGGGGGTCTGCCTACGAGCAGTACTTC
NA	TRBV7-3	NA	TRBJ2-6	CASSLGAGANVLTF	TGTGCCAGCAGCTTAGGAGCTGGGGCCAACGTCCTGACTTTC
TRBD2	TRBV5-4	NA	TRBJ2-3	CASNPSGGVSDTQYF	TGTGCCAGCAACCCTAGCGGGGGGGTTTCCGATACGCAGTATTTT
TRBD2	TRBV27	NA	TRBJ2-7	CASSPTSGGYEQYF	TGTGCCAGCAGCCCTACTAGCGGGGGATACGAGCAGTACTTC
NA	TRBV6-6	NA	TRBJ1-5	CASSKTLQGPGQPQHF	TGTGCCAGCAGCAAGACCCTACAGGGCCCCGGGCAGCCCCAGCATTTT
NA	TRBV6-5	NA	TRBJ1-1	CASSLTGSTEAFF	TGTGCCAGCAGTCTCACAGGGAGCACTGAAGCTTTCTTT
NA	TRBV5-1	NA	TRBJ1-1	CASSLRPHKAEAFF	TGCGCCAGCAGCTTGCGACCCCACAAAGCTGAAGCTTTCTTT
NA	TRBV5-3	NA	TRBJ1-4	CARSFNRDRGGEKLFF	TGTGCCAGAAGCTTCAACCGGGACCGTGGGGGAGAAAAACTGTTTTTT
NA	TRBV7-9	NA	TRBJ1-6	CASTQQGGGSPLHF	TGTGCCAGCACTCAACAGGGAGGCGGTTCACCCCTCCACTTT
TRBD2	TRBV6-5	NA	TRBJ2-5	CASSSPPGGVQETQYF	TGTGCCAGCAGTTCCCCCCCCGGGGGGGTCCAAGAGACCCAGTACTTC
NA	TRBV24-1	NA	TRBJ2-1	CATSDLRQSDEQFF	TGTGCCACCAGTGATCTCCGACAGTCCGATGAGCAGTTCTTC
NA	TRBV7-2	NA	TRBJ1-1	CASSWGTNTEAFF	TGTGCCAGCAGCTGGGGTACGAACACTGAAGCTTTCTTT
TRBD2	TRBV12-5	NA	TRBJ2-3	CAGTSGGPGDTQYF	TGTGCCGGGACTAGCGGGGGGCCGGGAGATACGCAGTATTTT
NA	TRBV7-9	NA	TRBJ2-2	CASEEGMNTGELFF	TGTGCCAGCGAGGAAGGAATGAACACCGGGGAGCTGTTTTTT
NA	TRBV6-6	NA	TRBJ2-2	CASRVGGANTGELFF	TGTGCCAGCAGGGTCGGCGGGGCGAACACCGGGGAGCTGTTTTTT
TRBD1	TRBV9	NA	TRBJ2-3	CASSVEGAPVSTDTQYF	TGTGCCAGCAGCGTAGAGGGGGCACCCGTTTCTACAGATACGCAGTATTTT
NA	TRBV7-2	NA	TRBJ1-6	CASSIGGSLSTLHF	TGTGCCAGCAGTATTGGGGGCAGCCTATCAACCCTCCACTTT
NA	TRBV5-1	NA	TRBJ1-1	CASSLVVSGERAFF	TGCGCCAGCAGCTTGGTGGTCTCAGGGGAGCGGGCTTTCTTT
NA	TRBV29-1	NA	TRBJ1-1	CSAARGVDTEAFF	TGCAGCGCTGCCCGGGGGGTGGACACTGAAGCTTTCTTT
TRBD1	TRBV18	NA	TRBJ1-4	CASSPRLSGQDNEKLFF	TGTGCCAGCTCACCACGACTTTCGGGACAGGATAATGAAAAACTGTTTTTT
NA	TRBV9	NA	TRBJ2-2	CASSVAAGELFF	TGTGCCAGCAGCGTAGCTGCCGGGGAGCTGTTTTTT
NA	TRBV7-6	NA	TRBJ2-3	CASRSDGVAMADTQYF	TGTGCCAGCAGGTCGGACGGGGTGGCCATGGCAGATACGCAGTATTTT
NA	TRBV3-1/TRBV3-2	NA	TRBJ2-1	CASSQLTGRGEQFF	TGTGCCAGCAGCCAATTAACAGGACGGGGTGAGCAGTTCTTC
TRBD1	TRBV2	NA	TRBJ1-2	CASSTRGTGDGYTF	TGTGCCAGCAGTACAAGGGGGACAGGGGACGGCTACACCTTC
NA	TRBV3-1/TRBV3-2	NA	TRBJ1-6	CASSHRTSNSPLHF	TGTGCCAGCAGCCACAGGACCTCTAATTCACCCCTCCACTTT
NA	TRBV3-1/TRBV3-2	NA	TRBJ1-1	CASSQEGGPMNTEAFF	TGTGCCAGCAGCCAAGAGGGGGGCCCCATGAACACTGAAGCTTTCTTT
NA	TRBV6-2/TRBV6-3	NA	TRBJ1-1	CASSYLGATEAFF	TGTGCCAGCAGTTACCTTGGGGCCACTGAAGCTTTCTTT
TRBD2	TRBV7-2	NA	TRBJ2-1	CASSLVGRGAHNEQFF	TGTGCCAGCAGCTTAGTGGGGCGGGGGGCCCACAATGAGCAGTTCTTC
NA	TRBV5-1	NA	TRBJ1-1	CASSQGGREGGAEAFF	TGCGCCAGCAGCCAGGGAGGTAGGGAAGGAGGGGCTGAAGCTTTCTTT
TRBD2	TRBV7-2	NA	TRBJ2-5	CASSARGAGVGETQYF	TGTGCCAGCAGCGCCCGAGGGGCGGGGGTAGGAGAGACCCAGTACTTC
TRBD1	TRBV9	NA	TRBJ1-1	CASSPHDRAVGEAFF	TGTGCCAGCAGCCCGCACGACAGGGCGGTGGGTGAAGCTTTCTTT
NA	TRBV5-3	NA	TRBJ2-7	CARSSRDNTYEQYF	TGTGCCAGAAGCAGCCGGGACAATACCTACGAGCAGTACTTC
NA	TRBV7-9	few	TRBJ1-6	CASSWGDIRDNSPLHF	TGTGCCAGCAGCTGGGGGGACATCCGGGATAATTCACCCCTCCACTTT
NA	TRBV9	NA	TRBJ1-3	CASSVGRNSGNTIYF	TGTGCCAGCAGCGTAGGGCGGAACTCTGGAAACACCATATATTTT
NA	TRBV9	NA	TRBJ1-3	CASSVAESGNTIYF	TGTGCCAGCAGCGTAGCGGAGTCCGGAAACACCATATATTTT
NA	TRBV9	NA	TRBJ1-6	CASSALPSRAGAVTLHF	TGTGCCAGCAGCGCTCTCCCGTCCCGCGCGGGGGCGGTCACCCTCCACTTT
NA	TRBV10-3	NA	TRBJ1-3	CATKGKGRRGAGNTIYF	TGTGCCACAAAGGGGAAAGGGCGACGGGGTGCTGGAAACACCATATATTTT
NA	TRBV7-2	NA	TRBJ2-3	CASSSQGLLTDTQYF	TGTGCCAGCAGCTCCCAGGGACTTCTCACAGATACGCAGTATTTT
TRBD1	TRBV6-2/TRBV6-3	NA	TRBJ1-6	CASSDRGAYNSPLHF	TGTGCCAGCAGCGACAGGGGCGCCTATAATTCACCCCTCCACTTT
NA	TRBV7-8	NA	TRBJ1-1	CASSRGSLNTEAFF	TGTGCCAGCAGCCGGGGCAGTTTGAACACTGAAGCTTTCTTT
TRBD1	TRBV6-2/TRBV6-3	NA	TRBJ1-2	CASSLGQRYYGYTF	TGTGCCAGCAGCCTGGGACAGCGATACTATGGCTACACCTTC